Given below is one T cell receptor beta chain in context. No antigen is known for it. TCRdb processed the RACE reads anew with MiXCR; each CDR3 protein has one entry. The table records about 82,000 distinct CDR3 sequences, 8.5% to 12% of them present only once. The entry originates in a study of human T cells and chemical hapten exposure. As for the study in general: Alopecia areata, totalis and universalis patients, mostly female, were included.

General study results and limits: Positively correlated with patch test score were the counts of PT1 expanded TCRs.

Regarding time point: patch test 2, 6 weeks after DPC sensitization. Specified treatment: therapeutic diphenylcyclopropenone sensitization with weekly scalp DPC. Researchers sampled blood before each patch test went on. V lost 3 bases and J lost 3, with 9 bases in between. The germline CDR1 and CDR2 sequences are SGHTA and FQGNSA. The CDR3 consists of 13 residues. The sequence derives from a woman in her 50s with alopecia areata. Some clones in this sample may be carry-over from other donors' samples. The J gene is TRBJ2-7, the V gene TRBV7-2; D might be TRBD2 (5 bases). This material consisted of whole blood, taken in connection with sensitization to the hapten diphenylcyclopropenone (DPC). Here the CDR3 reads CASSFRRNYEQYF. The CDR3 DNA sequence: TGTGCCAGCAGCTTTCGGAGGAACTACGAGCAGTACTTC.